This T cell receptor beta chain was recovered during a study of T cells in Graves' hyperthyroidism and ophthalmopathy. Study-wide points: Ophthalmopathy was model-predicted a median about 6.7 months pre-onset. Peripheral blood also featured most of the thyroid clonotypes expanded above 0.001.

The germline CDR1 and CDR2 sequences are LNHDA and SQIVND (reference sequence). With 4 bases clipped from V and 3 bases from J, the junction kept 8 bases outside the gene matches. The CDR3 totals 16 residues. What was amplified from RNA transcripts were TCR beta CDR3 regions. During a first-round RT-PCR of the TCR CDR3, the HTBI primer set was used. TCRdb re-called the multiplex PCR reads through MiXCR, storing one row per CDR3 protein. The sample includes under 350,000 distinct CDR3 sequences, roughly 13% of them seen just once. The sample holds many counts of this clonotype. Its target is unknown. Lactation, pregnancy, other autoimmune disease or uncontrolled infection excluded patients. PBMCs came from about 10 ml fresh peripheral blood.

The V call is TRBV19, the J call TRBJ2-1; 8 bases are shared with TRBD1. The sequence was obtained from a woman between 35 and 50 years old with Graves' hyperthyroidism. The sample was blood. The CDR3 sequence is CASSTRGQRDYNEQFF. The DNA for the CDR3 is TGTGCCAGTAGTACCAGGGGGCAAAGGGACTACAATGAGCAGTTCTTC.